This T cell receptor (beta chain) was obtained from a study of regulatory T cells in long-lasting Graves disease. Study-level findings and limits: TRBV28, TRBJ1-2 and TRBJ2-5 were segments that persistent disease favored.

Combining iRepertoire HTBI primers with Arm-PCR of CDR3 regions, the authors built TCR beta libraries. TCRdb recomputed calls from the multiplex PCR reads with MiXCR, one row per CDR3 protein. The table records some 430,000 distinct CDR3 sequences, roughly a fifth of them present only once. To note about this clonotype: Its antigen is not known.

Time point described: persistent/refractory GD, antithyroid drugs over 5 years with positive TRAb. RNA extracted from PBMCs served as the sequencing template. This CDR3 has 12 residues. The V gene's germline CDR1 is MNHGY and CDR2 SVAAGI. V was clipped by 4 bases and J by 7 bases, with 10 bases between them. Source: peripheral blood mononuclear cells (PBMCs), taken when the disease was refractory, from a patient treated with antithyroid drugs. V and J are TRBV6-9 and TRBJ1-2; D unresolved. The TCR was taken from a female donor with Graves disease. Here the CDR3 reads CASSSTGSGYTF. CDR3 in DNA: TGTGCCAGCAGTTCGACGGGGAGTGGCTACACCTTC.